One sample yielded the 14 T cell receptor beta chains listed below, sequenced in a study of cytomegalovirus exposure and HLA in healthy donors. The PCR used 60 Vbeta and 13 Jbeta primers. Clones were read by immunoSEQ multiplex PCR, and TCRdb kept only the in-frame ones, dropping some. The sample includes about 110,000 clones, about 73% of them seen just once. The sample was PBMCs. These receptors were collected from a woman aged 40 to 50 in good health and CMV-seropositive.

This chain connects TRBV4-1 to TRBJ1-3; TRBD1 might be the D (5 bases). Germline loops: CDR1 MGHRA, CDR2 YSYEKL. Trimming left V 4 bases short and J 0 bases short, with 16 bases between. The CDR3 length is 17 residues. The CDR3 sequence is CASSPPAGIYSGNTIYF. In DNA, the CDR3 is TGCGCCAGCAGCCCCCCGGCAGGGATTTACTCTGGAAACACCATATATTTT.

Note on this clone: Different DNA sequences within this sample yield the same CDR3. This chain uses TRBV9 with TRBJ2-1; no reliable D call. The germline V gene encodes CDR1 SGDLS and CDR2 YYNGEE. V shed 0 bases and J shed 4 bases, with 5 bases lying between them. CDR3 length: 13 residues. In DNA, the CDR3 is TGTGCCAGCAGCGTAGGGCAGTACAATGAGCAGTTCTTC. It yields the protein CASSVGQYNEQFF.

J is TRBJ2-1 and V is TRBV27, with no clear D. V lost 0 bases, J lost 10 bases, and 10 bases lay in between. CDR1 is MNHEY and CDR2 is SMNVEV in the germline V gene (reference sequence). The CDR3 contains 13 residues. CDR3 loop: CASSLSMAGEQFF. The CDR3 nucleotides read TGTGCCAGCAGTTTATCGATGGCAGGCGAGCAGTTCTTC.

This clone occurred once. The chain links TRBV4-3 to TRBJ1-1; TRBD1 matches at 7 bases. The CDR3 covers 15 residues. Germline V CDR1 and CDR2: LGHNA, YSLEER. V shed 3 bases and J 3 bases; nucleotides not matched to a gene: 7. CDR3: CASSQLDRAYTEAFF. The CDR3 coding sequence is TGCGCCAGCAGCCAGCTTGACAGGGCCTACACTGAAGCTTTCTTT.

The chain joins TRBV19 to TRBJ1-1; the D gene is possibly TRBD1 (6 bases). V lost 6 bases to trimming and J lost 6 bases, with 11 bases between them. This CDR3 comprises 12 residues. Germline CDR1 is LNHDA and CDR2 is SQIVND (reference sequence). The CDR3 loop reads CASRDREAEAFF. The CDR3 DNA is TGTGCCAGTAGGGACAGAGAAGCTGAAGCTTTCTTT.

The chain recombines TRBV4-2 with TRBJ1-5; D ambiguous. The CDR3 loop spans 14 amino acids. Trimming left V 2 bases short and J 0 bases short, with 5 bases between. Germline loops: CDR1 LGHNA, CDR2 YNFKEQ. CDR3 in amino acids: CASSQTDSNQPQHF. Here the CDR3 DNA reads TGTGCCAGCAGCCAAACAGATAGCAATCAGCCCCAGCATTTT.

The J gene is TRBJ2-5, the V gene TRBV19, with 10 bases matching TRBD1. V lost 5 bases to trimming and J lost 7 bases; unmatched junction nucleotides: 4. This CDR3 comprises 13 residues. Germline values: CDR1 LNHDA, CDR2 SQIVND (reference sequence). The CDR3 sequence is CASSVGQGGTQYF. CDR3 sequence (DNA): TGTGCCAGTAGTGTAGGACAGGGGGGGACCCAGTACTTC.

The CDR3 loop is CASSSRVSTEAFF. CDR3 coding DNA: TGTGCCAGCAGTTCGAGGGTCTCCACTGAAGCTTTCTTT. The chain carries TRBV6-6 and TRBJ1-1, with D uncertain. Trimming took 4 bases from V and 4 from J, leaving 10 bases between them. The germline CDR1 and CDR2 sequences are MNHNY and SVGAGI (reference sequence). The CDR3 runs 13 residues.

The genes are TRBV11-2 and TRBJ2-1; tentatively, D is TRBD1 (6 bases). V was clipped by 1 base and J by 9 bases, with 16 bases between them. Germline V gene lookup returns CDR1 SGHAT and CDR2 FQNNGV. This CDR3 has 15 amino acids. The CDR3 loop reads CASSLASGVLTEQFF. The CDR3 region has the DNA TGTGCCAGCAGCTTAGCATCAGGGGTACTTACTGAGCAGTTCTTC.

The chain is built from TRBV7-9 and TRBJ1-2, with 9 bases identical to TRBD1. This CDR3 has 13 amino acids. Germline V lookup: CDR1 SEHNR, CDR2 FQNEAQ (reference sequence). After removal of 5 bases from V and 6 bases from J, the junction contained 4 bases not matched to a gene. CDR3 nucleotides: TGTGCCAGCAGCCCATGGACAGGGGATGGCTACACCTTC. Its translation is CASSPWTGDGYTF.

This chain joins TRBV5-4 and TRBJ1-2, with 7 bases aligning to TRBD1. The V segment lost 1 base and the J segment 8 bases; nucleotides outside the gene matches: 5. Germline V lookup: CDR1 SGHNT, CDR2 YYREEE (reference sequence). The CDR3 contains 13 residues. CDR3 sequence: CASSLPTGDGYTF. DNA of the CDR3: TGTGCCAGCAGCTTGCCAACAGGGGACGGCTACACCTTC.

This chain links TRBV7-6 with TRBJ2-5; TRBD2 is a possible D gene (5 bases). The CDR3 runs 15 residues. Trimming shortened V by 3 bases and J by 1 base, and 12 bases separated the two germline ends. Germline loops: CDR1 SGHVS, CDR2 FNYEAQ. The chain's CDR3 is CASSLGRSGQETQYF. The CDR3 DNA is TGTGCCAGCAGCTTGGGTCGAAGCGGCCAAGAGACCCAGTACTTC. The entire variable domain, with the rest obtained from reference TRBV7-6 and TRBJ2-5, is as follows: GAGVSQSPRYKVTKRGQDVALRCDPISGHVSLYWYRQALGQGPEFLTYFNYEAQQDKSGLPNDRFSAERPEGSISTLTIQRTEQRDSAMYRCASSLGRSGQETQYFGPGTRLLVL.

The chain combines TRBV6-1 with TRBJ2-7; TRBD1 matches at 7 bases. Germline CDR1 is MNHNS and CDR2 is SASEGT. The CDR3 spans 15 residues. The J segment lost 0 bases and the V segment lost 5 bases, leaving 7 bases of the junction unmatched. CDR3 DNA: TGTGCCAGCAGTCTTCGGACAGGAAGCTCCTACGAGCAGTACTTC. This codes for CASSLRTGSSYEQYF.

The chain employs TRBV7-9 and TRBJ1-1; D gene unclear. Germline values: CDR1 SEHNR, CDR2 FQNEAQ (reference sequence). Trimming took 1 base from V and 8 from J, leaving 11 bases between them. CDR3 size: 13 residues. CDR3: CASSLVFSTEAFF. DNA of the CDR3: TGTGCCAGCAGCTTAGTTTTTTCGACAGAAGCTTTCTTT.